Listed below are T cell receptor beta chains from one sample, sequenced in a study of blood T cell repertoires in COVID-19. Only in-frame clones appear in the TCRdb table, and some are missing; sequencing was by immunoSEQ multiplex PCR. The sample carries approximately 210,000 clones, 70% to 90% recorded once. Sequencing was done on a sample of peripheral blood. The receptors shown here come from a man aged 35-49 years with acute or convalescent COVID-19. Both conserved end residues are part of each CDR3.

V	J	length	CDR3
TRBV27	TRBJ2-2	15	CASRDLQGWTGELFF
TRBV7-8	TRBJ1-5	17	CASSGQGAGVVYQPQHF
TRBV11-2	TRBJ2-1	16	CASSRAGRASYNEQFF
TRBV4-1	TRBJ1-5	15	CASSQPGQPDQAQHF
TRBV5-1	TRBJ2-6	17	CASSRPGQSSGANVLTF
TRBV19	TRBJ1-2	16	CASSIVGTGVSYGYTF
TRBV6-5	TRBJ1-2	15	CASSYRGTEGSGYTF
TRBV6-2/TRBV6-3	TRBJ1-5	19	CASSYPGGWAPSGRQPQHF
TRBV11-2	TRBJ2-7	16	CASSLVGQGAFYEQYF
TRBV28	TRBJ1-1	12	CASSLLQTEAFF
TRBV7-7	TRBJ2-5	14	CASSSTALRETQYF
TRBV6-5	TRBJ1-2	11	CASSQGRGYTF
TRBV4-3	TRBJ1-2	14	CASSQDRQGGGYTF
TRBV18	TRBJ1-5	15	CASSPLDRGGEPQHF
TRBV7-9	TRBJ2-3	15	CASSPPTSGVGTQYF
TRBV5-6	TRBJ1-2	12	CASSFDSYGYTF